The 7 T cell receptor beta chains given below trace back to one sample, sequenced in a study of T cells in Graves' hyperthyroidism and ophthalmopathy. Researchers amplified the TCR beta CDR3 regions from RNA transcripts. With the HTBI primer set, the TCR CDR3 went through a first round of RT-PCR. In TCRdb, the multiplex PCR reads were re-called with MiXCR into one record per CDR3 protein. The sample records 350,000 to 400,000 distinct CDR3 sequences, roughly 20% being singletons. Source material: blood. Every receptor here comes from a young man with Graves' ophthalmopathy.

V and J are TRBV5-5 and TRBJ1-4; no firm D call. V lost 1 base and J lost 2, with 9 bases in between. There are 15 residues in the CDR3. Per germline, CDR1 SGHKS and CDR2 YYEKEE (reference sequence). CDR3 protein: CASSLTRITNEKLFF. CDR3 nucleotide sequence: TGTGCCAGCAGCTTGACGAGGATTACTAATGAAAAACTGTTTTTT. Combining the CDR3 with reference TRBV5-5 and TRBJ1-4 gives the whole variable domain DAGVTQSPTHLIKTRGQQVTLRCSPISGHKSVSWYQQVLGQGPQFIFQYYEKEERGRGNFPDRFSARQFPNYSSELNVNALLLGDSALYLCASSLTRITNEKLFFGSGTQLSVL.

The table lists this clonotype with a few counts. The rearrangement joins TRBV12-3 or TRBV12-4 to TRBJ2-5; no reliable D call. This CDR3 contains 12 residues. V was shortened by 6 bases and J by 7 bases, with 12 bases between the two germline ends. CDR3 amino acids: CASRSITGTQYF. The CDR3 DNA follows: TGTGCCAGCAGATCCATCACGGGGACCCAGTACTTC.

This clonotype was detected only once. This CDR3 is CSALGVGGRRTEAFF. Written as DNA, the CDR3 is TGCAGTGCCCTAGGGGTGGGGGGGCGACGGACTGAAGCTTTCTTT. The chain uses TRBV20-1 and TRBJ1-1; a weak D match, TRBD1 (6 bases). Germline V gives CDR1 DFQATT, CDR2 SNEGSKA (reference sequence). Trimming took 6 bases from V and 5 from J, leaving 22 bases between them. CDR3 length: 15 amino acids.

This clonotype has at least ten counts. The chain has TRBV11-3 and TRBJ2-3; 15 positions agree with TRBD2. The CDR3 is 17 residues long. The V gene end was trimmed by 4 bases and the J gene end by 3 bases; junction bases not matched to a gene: 5. Germline CDR1 is SGHNT and CDR2 is YENEEA. The CDR3 DNA reads as TGTGCCAGCAGCTCGCGGACTAGCGGGGGGGGAACAGATACGCAGTATTTT. Protein: CASSSRTSGGGTDTQYF.

Ten or more counts support this clonotype. CDR3 nucleotide sequence: TGTGCCAGCAGCCAAAGGGGGGACACTGAAGCTTTCTTT. It translates to CASSQRGDTEAFF. The rearrangement joins TRBV11-1 to TRBJ1-1, with D possibly TRBD1 on 6 matching bases. Germline V CDR1 and CDR2: SGHAT, FQDESV (reference sequence). The germline V and J ends were trimmed by 5 bases and 3 bases, with 10 bases remaining between them. The CDR3 runs 13 residues.

The chain joins TRBV12-3 or TRBV12-4 to TRBJ2-5; 10 nucleotides agree with TRBD1. This CDR3 contains 15 residues. J lost 5 bases, V lost 7 bases, and 10 bases had no gene match. The CDR3 bases are TGTGCCAGCACAACTACGACAGGGGGCTGGGAGACCCAGTACTTC. This gives the protein CASTTTTGGWETQYF.

This clonotype was seen many times. The chain carries TRBV7-9 and TRBJ2-5; the D gene could be TRBD1 or TRBD2 (5 bases each). The CDR3 runs 14 residues. The germline CDR1 and CDR2 sequences are SEHNR and FQNEAQ (reference sequence). V lost 3 bases and J 2 bases, leaving 10 bases between the germline ends. For the CDR3, the DNA is TGTGCCAGCAGCTTCCGGGACCGGCAAGAGACCCAGTACTTC. Translation gives CASSFRDRQETQYF.